These T cell receptor beta chains were read from a single sample in a study of memory B cells and T cells in multiple sclerosis. Some clones are missing from TCRdb's copy, which holds only in-frame ones; the method was immunoSEQ multiplex PCR. The table records roughly 45,000 clones, roughly 82% of them present only once. Their cognate antigens are unknown. Material: PBMCs from blood kept in culture. The source of these receptors is a human donor with multiple sclerosis. Each CDR3 is given with its conserved first and last residue.

V gene	J gene	CDR3 protein
TRBV6-1	TRBJ1-3	CASSGRGTGIVNTIYF
TRBV7-2	TRBJ2-2	CASSFSGGNTGELFF
TRBV11-2	TRBJ2-7	CASSVRGGSYEQYF
TRBV5-1	TRBJ2-3	CASSLGRPSTDTQYF
TRBV30	TRBJ1-2	CAWSEGRGYTF
TRBV6-1	TRBJ1-6	CASSEVDGVRDSPLHF
TRBV7-9	TRBJ2-3	CASSAPLAGVEDTQYF
TRBV7-2	TRBJ1-6	CASSLRGGMGNSPLHF
TRBV6-6	TRBJ1-1	CASSYTTSGTGSEAFF
TRBV28	TRBJ2-5	CASTKTPQETQYF
TRBV27	TRBJ2-1	CASSLGTGLAGNNEQFF
TRBV7-2	TRBJ2-1	CASSFLAGGVEQFF
TRBV9	TRBJ2-1	CASSPGTGVFVDNEQFF
TRBV6-5	TRBJ1-1	CASTGAVNTEAFF
TRBV5-1	TRBJ1-5	CASSPGRVIGGNQPQHF
TRBV5-6	TRBJ2-7	CASSWDRGDEQYF
TRBV7-6	TRBJ2-2	CASSQRGSGELFF
TRBV4-3	TRBJ1-1	CASSQGGGKNTEAFF
TRBV4-1	TRBJ1-2	CASSPGTGMGYGYTF
TRBV2	TRBJ1-1	CASSSTWTDKAFF
TRBV2	TRBJ2-5	CASSELMVETQYF
TRBV15	TRBJ2-3	CATSSGTDTQYF
TRBV7-2	TRBJ1-2	CASSLPGHPGGYTF
TRBV7-9	TRBJ2-7	CATSLGGGDYEQYF